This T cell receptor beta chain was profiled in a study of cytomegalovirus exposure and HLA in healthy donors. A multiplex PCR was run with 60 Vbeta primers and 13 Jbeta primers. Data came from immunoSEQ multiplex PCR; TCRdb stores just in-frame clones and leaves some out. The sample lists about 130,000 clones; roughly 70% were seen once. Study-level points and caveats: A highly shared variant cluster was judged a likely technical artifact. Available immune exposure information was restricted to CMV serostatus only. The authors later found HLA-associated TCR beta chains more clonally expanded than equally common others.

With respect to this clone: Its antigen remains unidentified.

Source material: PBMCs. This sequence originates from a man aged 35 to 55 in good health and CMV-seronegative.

The CDR3 nucleotides read TGCGCCAGCAGCTCAGGACAGCCGAACACTGAAGCTTTCTTT. Translated, it gives CASSSGQPNTEAFF. The chain recombines TRBV5-1 with TRBJ1-1, with TRBD1 as a possible D gene (6 bases). The V end was cut by 3 bases, the J end by 1 base, with 10 bases between. Germline CDR1 and CDR2: SGHRS and YFSETQ. This CDR3 spans 14 amino acids.